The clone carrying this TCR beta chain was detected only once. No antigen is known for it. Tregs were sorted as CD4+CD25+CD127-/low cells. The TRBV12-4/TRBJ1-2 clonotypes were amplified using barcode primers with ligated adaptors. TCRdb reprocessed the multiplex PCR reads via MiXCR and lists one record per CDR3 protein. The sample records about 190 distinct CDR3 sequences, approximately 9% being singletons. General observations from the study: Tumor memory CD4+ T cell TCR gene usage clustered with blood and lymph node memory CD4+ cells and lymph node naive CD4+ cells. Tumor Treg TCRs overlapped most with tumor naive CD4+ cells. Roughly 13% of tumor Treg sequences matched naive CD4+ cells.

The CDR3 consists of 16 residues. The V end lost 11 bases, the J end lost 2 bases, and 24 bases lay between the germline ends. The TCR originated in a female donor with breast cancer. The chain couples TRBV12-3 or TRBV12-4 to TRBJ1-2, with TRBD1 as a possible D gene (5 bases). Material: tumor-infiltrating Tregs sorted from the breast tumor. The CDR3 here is CACTPQVDSRNYGYTF. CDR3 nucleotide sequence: TGTGCCTGCACGCCCCAGGTAGACAGCCGCAACTATGGCTACACCTTC.